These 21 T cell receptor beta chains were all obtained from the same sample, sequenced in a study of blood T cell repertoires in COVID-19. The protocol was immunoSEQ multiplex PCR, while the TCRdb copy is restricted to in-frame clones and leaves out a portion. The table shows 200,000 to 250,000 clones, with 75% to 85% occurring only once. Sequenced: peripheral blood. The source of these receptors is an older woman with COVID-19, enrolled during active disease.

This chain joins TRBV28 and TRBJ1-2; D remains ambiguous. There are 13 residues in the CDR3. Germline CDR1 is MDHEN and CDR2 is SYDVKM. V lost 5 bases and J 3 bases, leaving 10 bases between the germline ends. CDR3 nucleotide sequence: TGTGCCAGCAGTGTAACAGATTACTATGGCTACACCTTC. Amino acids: CASSVTDYYGYTF.

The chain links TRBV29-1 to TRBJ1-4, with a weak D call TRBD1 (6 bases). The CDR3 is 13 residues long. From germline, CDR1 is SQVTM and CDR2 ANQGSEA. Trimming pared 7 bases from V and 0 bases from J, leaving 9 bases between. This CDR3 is CSGRTATNEKLFF. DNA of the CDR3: TGCAGCGGAAGGACAGCAACTAATGAAAAACTGTTTTTT.

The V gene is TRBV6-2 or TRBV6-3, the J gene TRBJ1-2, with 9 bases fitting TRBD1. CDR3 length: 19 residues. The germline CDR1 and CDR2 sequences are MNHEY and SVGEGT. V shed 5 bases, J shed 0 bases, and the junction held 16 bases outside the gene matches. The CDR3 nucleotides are TGTGCCAGCAGTGCCCTTCCGGGACAGGGAACCACTCCTAACTATGGCTACACCTTC. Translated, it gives CASSALPGQGTTPNYGYTF.

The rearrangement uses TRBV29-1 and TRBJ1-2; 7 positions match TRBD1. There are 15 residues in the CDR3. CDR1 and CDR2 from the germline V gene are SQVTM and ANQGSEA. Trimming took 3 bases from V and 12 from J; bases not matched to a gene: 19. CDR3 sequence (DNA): TGCAGCGTTGACCTTTGGGTAGACAGGGTCGGAATCCACACCTTC. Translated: CSVDLWVDRVGIHTF.

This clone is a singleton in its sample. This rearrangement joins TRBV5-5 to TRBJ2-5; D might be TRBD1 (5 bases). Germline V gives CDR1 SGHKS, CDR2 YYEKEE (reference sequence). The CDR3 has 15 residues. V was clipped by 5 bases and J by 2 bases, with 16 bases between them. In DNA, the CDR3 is TGTGCCAGCAGAGTACGGCCAGGGTTTCAAGAGACCCAGTACTTC. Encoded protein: CASRVRPGFQETQYF.

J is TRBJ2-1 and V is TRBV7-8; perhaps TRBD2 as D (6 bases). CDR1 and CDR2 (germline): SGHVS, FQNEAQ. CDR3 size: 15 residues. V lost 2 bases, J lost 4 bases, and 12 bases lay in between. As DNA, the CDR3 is TGTGCCAGCAGCTTAAGGGCTGGGGGGTACAATGAGCAGTTCTTC. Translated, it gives CASSLRAGGYNEQFF.

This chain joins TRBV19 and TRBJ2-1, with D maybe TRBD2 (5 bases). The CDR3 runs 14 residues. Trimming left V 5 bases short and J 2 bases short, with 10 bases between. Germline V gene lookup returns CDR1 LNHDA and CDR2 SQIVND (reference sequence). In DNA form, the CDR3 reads TGTGCCAGTAGTCCCCCGGAGGCCTACAATGAGCAGTTCTTC. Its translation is CASSPPEAYNEQFF. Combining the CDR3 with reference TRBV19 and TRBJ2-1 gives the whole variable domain DGGITQSPKYLFRKEGQNVTLSCEQNLNHDAMYWYRQDPGQGLRLIYYSQIVNDFQKGDIAEGYSVSREKKESFPLTVTSAQKNPTAFYLCASSPPEAYNEQFFGPGTRLTVL.

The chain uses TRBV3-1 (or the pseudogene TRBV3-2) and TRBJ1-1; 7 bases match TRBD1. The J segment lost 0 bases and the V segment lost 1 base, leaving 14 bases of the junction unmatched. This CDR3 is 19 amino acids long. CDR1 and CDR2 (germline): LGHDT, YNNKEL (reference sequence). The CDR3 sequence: CASSQALGGWFTLNTEAFF. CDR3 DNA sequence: TGTGCCAGCAGCCAAGCACTAGGGGGCTGGTTTACTTTGAACACTGAAGCTTTCTTT.

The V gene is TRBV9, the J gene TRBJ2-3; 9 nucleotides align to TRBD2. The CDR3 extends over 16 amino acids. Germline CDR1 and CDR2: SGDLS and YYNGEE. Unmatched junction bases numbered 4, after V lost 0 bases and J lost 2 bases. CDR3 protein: CASSVGSSGNTDTQYF. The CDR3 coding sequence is TGTGCCAGCAGCGTAGGTTCTAGCGGGAACACAGATACGCAGTATTTT.

CDR3 sequence: CASSPRNGQGTGEGDYSPLHF. The CDR3, as DNA: TGTGCCAGCAGCCCCCGCAATGGACAGGGGACCGGGGAGGGCGATTATTCACCCCTCCACTTT. This chain links TRBV9 with TRBJ1-6; TRBD1 aligns across 9 bases. CDR1 is SGDLS, CDR2 YYNGEE, per germline. V lost 4 bases and J lost 8; bases outside the gene matches: 25. The CDR3 loop spans 21 amino acids.

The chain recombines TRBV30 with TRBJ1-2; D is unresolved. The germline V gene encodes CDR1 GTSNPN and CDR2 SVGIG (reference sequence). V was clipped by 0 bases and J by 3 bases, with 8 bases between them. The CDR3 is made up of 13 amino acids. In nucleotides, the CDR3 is TGTGCCTGGAGTGTTTTGGACTACTATGGCTACACCTTC. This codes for CAWSVLDYYGYTF. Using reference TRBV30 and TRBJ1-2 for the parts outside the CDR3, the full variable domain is SQTIHQWPATLVQPVGSPLSLECTVEGTSNPNLYWYRQAAGRGLQLLFYSVGIGQISSEVPQNLSASRPQDRQFILSSKKLLLSDSGFYLCAWSVLDYYGYTFGSGTRLTVV.

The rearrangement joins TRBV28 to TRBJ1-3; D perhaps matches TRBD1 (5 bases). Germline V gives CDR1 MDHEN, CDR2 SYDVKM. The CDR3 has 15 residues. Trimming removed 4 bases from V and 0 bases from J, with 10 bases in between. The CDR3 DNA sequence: TGTGCCAGCAGTTCCCGGACATTCTCTGGAAACACCATATATTTT. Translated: CASSSRTFSGNTIYF.

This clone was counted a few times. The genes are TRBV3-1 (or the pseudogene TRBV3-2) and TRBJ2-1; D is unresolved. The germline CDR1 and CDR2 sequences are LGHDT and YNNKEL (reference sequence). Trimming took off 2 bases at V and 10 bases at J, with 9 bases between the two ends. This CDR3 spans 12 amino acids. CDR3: CASSQKMGEQFF. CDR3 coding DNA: TGTGCCAGCAGCCAAAAGATGGGCGAGCAGTTCTTC.

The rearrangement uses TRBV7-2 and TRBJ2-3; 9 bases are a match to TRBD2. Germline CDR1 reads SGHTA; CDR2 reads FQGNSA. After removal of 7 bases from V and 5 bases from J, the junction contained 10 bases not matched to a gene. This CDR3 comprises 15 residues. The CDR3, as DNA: TGTGCCAGCACCCCCCCCGCGGGAGGGGGAGATACGCAGTATTTT. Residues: CASTPPAGGGDTQYF. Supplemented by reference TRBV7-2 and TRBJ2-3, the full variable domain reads GAGVSQSPSNKVTEKGKDVELRCDPISGHTALYWYRQSLGQGLEFLIYFQGNSAPDKSGLPSDRFSAERTGGSVSTLTIQRTQQEDSAVYLCASTPPAGGGDTQYFGPGTRLTVL.

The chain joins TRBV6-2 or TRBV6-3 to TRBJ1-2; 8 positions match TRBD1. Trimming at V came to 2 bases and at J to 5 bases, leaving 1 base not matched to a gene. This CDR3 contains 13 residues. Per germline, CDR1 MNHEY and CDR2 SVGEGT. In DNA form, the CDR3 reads TGTGCCAGCAGTTACCGGACAGGGTATGGCTACACCTTC. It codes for CASSYRTGYGYTF.

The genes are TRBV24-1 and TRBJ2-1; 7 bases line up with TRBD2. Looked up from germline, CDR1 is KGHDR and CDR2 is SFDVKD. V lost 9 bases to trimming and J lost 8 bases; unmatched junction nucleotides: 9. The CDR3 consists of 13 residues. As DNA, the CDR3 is TGTGCCACCTCGGGACTACCCAATTATGAGCAGTTCTTC. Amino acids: CATSGLPNYEQFF.

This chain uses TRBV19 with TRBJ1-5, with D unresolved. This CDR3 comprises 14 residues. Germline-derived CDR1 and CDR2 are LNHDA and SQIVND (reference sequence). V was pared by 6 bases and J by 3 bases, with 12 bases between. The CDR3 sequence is CASSRTGDNQPQHF. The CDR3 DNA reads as TGTGCCAGTAGCCGGACTGGGGACAATCAGCCCCAGCATTTT. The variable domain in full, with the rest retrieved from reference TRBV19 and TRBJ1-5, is DGGITQSPKYLFRKEGQNVTLSCEQNLNHDAMYWYRQDPGQGLRLIYYSQIVNDFQKGDIAEGYSVSREKKESFPLTVTSAQKNPTAFYLCASSRTGDNQPQHFGDGTRLSIL.

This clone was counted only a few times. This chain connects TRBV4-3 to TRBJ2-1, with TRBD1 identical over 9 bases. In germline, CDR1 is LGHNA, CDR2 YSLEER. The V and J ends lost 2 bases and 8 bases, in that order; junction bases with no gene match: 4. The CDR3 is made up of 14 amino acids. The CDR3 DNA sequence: TGCGCCAGCAGCCAATCCGGGACAGGGTATGAGCAGTTCTTC. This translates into CASSQSGTGYEQFF.

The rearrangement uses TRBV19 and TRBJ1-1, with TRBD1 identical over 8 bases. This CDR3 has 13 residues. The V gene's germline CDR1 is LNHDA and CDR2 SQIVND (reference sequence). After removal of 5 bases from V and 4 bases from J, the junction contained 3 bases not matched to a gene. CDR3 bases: TGTGCCAGTAGTCAGGGGGCGTTCACTGAAGCTTTCTTT. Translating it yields CASSQGAFTEAFF.

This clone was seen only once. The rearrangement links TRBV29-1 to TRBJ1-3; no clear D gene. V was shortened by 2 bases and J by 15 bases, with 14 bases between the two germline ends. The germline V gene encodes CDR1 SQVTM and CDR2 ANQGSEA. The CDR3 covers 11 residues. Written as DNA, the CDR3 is TGCAGCGTTGAACTAGCGGGGAGACGATATTTT. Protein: CSVELAGRRYF.

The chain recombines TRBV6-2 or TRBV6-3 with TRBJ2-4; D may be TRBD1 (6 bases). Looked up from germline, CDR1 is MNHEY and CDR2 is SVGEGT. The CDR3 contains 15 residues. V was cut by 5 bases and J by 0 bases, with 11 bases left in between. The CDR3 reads CASSRTDLAKNIQYF. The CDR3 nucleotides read TGTGCCAGCAGTCGGACAGACTTAGCCAAAAACATTCAGTACTTC.